The 2 T cell receptor beta chains in this list originate from one sample, sequenced in a study of blood T cell repertoires in COVID-19 (dated by TCRdb to the early 2020s). The receptor library was made with the immunoSEQ multiplex PCR assay. TCRdb took over this immuneACCESS table, retaining in-frame rearrangements with V and J assigned. Such tables are incomplete; in checked studies, under half of the missing clones stem from an unresolved V gene, and the remainder is unexplained. This sample is represented by fewer than 500,000 clones; approximately 90% of them were singletons. The ten largest clonotypes hold 0.65% to 1% of the sample. The sequencing input was peripheral blood. These receptors all stem from a man in his late teens or twenties with COVID-19, enrolled during active disease.

In DNA form, the CDR3 reads TGCGCCAGCAGCTTGGCTGGGACAGTCAAGACCCAGTACTTC. It codes for CASSLAGTVKTQYF. The rearrangement links TRBV5-1 to TRBJ2-5; 7 nucleotides match TRBD1. CDR1 SGHRS and CDR2 YFSETQ come from the germline V gene. The V gene end was trimmed by 0 bases and the J gene end by 6 bases; junction bases not matched to a gene: 5. CDR3 size: 14 residues.

This chain uses TRBV27 with TRBJ2-5, with 8 bases fitting TRBD2. Germline V gene sequence: CDR1 MNHEY, CDR2 SMNVEV (reference sequence). V lost 4 bases and J lost 4; bases outside the gene matches: 2. The CDR3 covers 13 residues. CDR3 coding DNA: TGTGCCAGCAGTTACACTAGCGGAGAGACCCAGTACTTC. Its translation: CASSYTSGETQYF.